What follows are 21 T cell receptor beta chains derived from one specimen sequenced in a study of cytomegalovirus exposure and HLA in healthy donors. The PCR was carried out with 60 Vbeta primers and 13 Jbeta primers. Libraries were prepared by immunoSEQ multiplex PCR; TCRdb keeps only in-frame clonotypes and omits some of them. The table has 120,000 or so clones, 74% seen once. Sequenced: PBMCs. Source of these receptors: a woman aged 45-59 years in good health and CMV-seropositive.

The chain links TRBV29-1 to TRBJ2-7; 8 nucleotides align to TRBD1. The junction had 6 bases not matched to a gene; V was cut back by 0 bases and J by 2 bases. The CDR3 extends over 15 amino acids. Looked up from germline, CDR1 is SQVTM and CDR2 is ANQGSEA. The CDR3, as DNA: TGCAGCGTTGAAGAGGCACCAGGGGGCACCTACGAGCAGTACTTC. Amino acid sequence: CSVEEAPGGTYEQYF.

Written as DNA, the CDR3 is TGTGCCAGCAGACGGGACAGGATAAGGCAGGAGACCCAGTACTTC. This codes for CASRRDRIRQETQYF. V gene TRBV6-5 combines with J gene TRBJ2-5, with 8 nucleotides matching TRBD1. Germline loops: CDR1 MNHEY, CDR2 SVGAGI. The CDR3 totals 15 residues. J lost 5 bases, V lost 6 bases, and 11 bases had no gene match.

The chain combines TRBV7-6 with TRBJ2-7, with D possibly matching TRBD1 (6 bases). The CDR3 loop spans 14 amino acids. Trimming removed 1 base at V and 2 bases at J, with 9 bases between. Germline CDR1 SGHVS, CDR2 FNYEAQ. The CDR3 nucleotides read TGTGCCAGCAGCTTAGAACAGGGCGCCTACGAGCAGTACTTC. Its translation: CASSLEQGAYEQYF.

The gene calls are TRBV21-1 and TRBJ1-1. TRBV21-1 has pseudogene status. The CDR3 extends over 16 amino acids. CDR3 region: CASSIAQGGVCTEAFF. CDR3 DNA: TGTGCCAGCAGCATCGCTCAGGGAGGGGTGTGCACTGAAGCTTTCTTT.

This chain connects TRBV4-2 to TRBJ2-5; D possibly corresponds to TRBD2 (5 bases). V was shortened by 4 bases and J by 5 bases, with 14 bases between the two germline ends. This CDR3 comprises 14 residues. The germline V gene has CDR1 LGHNA and CDR2 YNFKEQ. In DNA, the CDR3 is TGTGCCAGCAGCCGAACCCGGGGAATGGAGACCCAGTACTTC. It specifies CASSRTRGMETQYF.

V is TRBV5-6 and J is TRBJ2-7; D perhaps matches TRBD1 (7 bases). Germline-derived CDR1 and CDR2 are SGHDT and YYEEEE. The CDR3 consists of 15 residues. Trimming took off 4 bases at V and 2 bases at J, with 16 bases between the two ends. The CDR3 spells CASSGRGVGAYEQYF. The CDR3 DNA reads TGTGCCAGCAGCGGCAGGGGGGTTGGGGCCTACGAGCAGTACTTC.

The chain couples TRBV19 to TRBJ2-7, with 9 bases fitting TRBD2. The junction had 1 base not matched to a gene; V was cut back by 2 bases and J by 2 bases. Germline V gene data show CDR1 as LNHDA and CDR2 as SQIVND (reference sequence). This CDR3 is 14 amino acids long. The CDR3 DNA follows: TGTGCCAGTAGTATACTAGCGGGGCCCTACGAGCAGTACTTC. Its protein product is CASSILAGPYEQYF.

V gene TRBV19 combines with J gene TRBJ1-3, with D maybe TRBD1 (5 bases). The CDR3 is 14 residues long. CDR1 and CDR2 from the germline V gene are LNHDA and SQIVND (reference sequence). Trimming cost V 7 bases and J 0 bases, with 10 bases left between them. The CDR3 nucleotides read TGTGCCAGTACCCCGACAGACTCTGGAAACACCATATATTTT. This codes for CASTPTDSGNTIYF.

This clone has more than one count but fewer than ten. The chain employs TRBV5-1 and TRBJ2-7; D might be TRBD1 (5 bases). This CDR3 spans 11 amino acids. CDR1 and CDR2 from the germline V gene are SGHRS and YFSETQ. V was clipped by 1 base and J by 7 bases, with 6 bases between them. The CDR3 nucleotides are TGCGCCAGCAGCTTGACAGGAGAGCAGTACTTC. It codes for CASSLTGEQYF.

V is TRBV6-5 and J is TRBJ1-5, with 10 bases that match TRBD1. CDR1 is MNHEY, CDR2 SVGAGI, per germline. V gave up 8 bases and J gave up 3 bases; unmatched junction bases: 7. The CDR3 has 15 amino acids. Written as DNA, the CDR3 is TGTGCCAGCGGACAGGGGGTGGAGGACAATCAGCCCCAGCATTTT. Encoded protein: CASGQGVEDNQPQHF.

The rearrangement links TRBV5-6 to TRBJ2-7, with 8 bases fitting TRBD1. Germline V gives CDR1 SGHDT, CDR2 YYEEEE. The J segment lost 5 bases and the V segment lost 4 bases, leaving 11 bases of the junction unmatched. The CDR3 spans 15 residues. CDR3 sequence: CASSPLGTGSNEQYF. The CDR3 region has the DNA TGTGCCAGCAGCCCCTTAGGGACAGGTTCCAACGAGCAGTACTTC.

This clone was recorded once. The rearrangement joins TRBV5-4 to TRBJ2-3, with D possibly TRBD2 on 7 matching bases. CDR1 is SGHNT and CDR2 is YYREEE in the germline V gene (reference sequence). Trimming removed 5 bases at V and 3 bases at J, with 16 bases between. The length of the CDR3 is 15 residues. CDR3: CASSVRGRGTDTQYF. CDR3 DNA sequence: TGTGCCAGCAGTGTTCGGGGGCGGGGGACAGATACGCAGTATTTT.

The genes are TRBV4-3 and TRBJ1-3; perhaps TRBD1 as D (5 bases). This CDR3 has 16 amino acids. V was pared by 0 bases and J by 0 bases, with 9 bases between. Germline values: CDR1 LGHNA, CDR2 YSLEER. CDR3 bases: TGCGCCAGCAGCCAAGATTCCAGGGCCTCTGGAAACACCATATATTTT. Its protein product is CASSQDSRASGNTIYF.

V and J are TRBV30 and TRBJ1-2, with 7 bases fitting TRBD1. From germline, CDR1 is GTSNPN and CDR2 SVGIG (reference sequence). The junction had 9 bases not matched to a gene; V was cut back by 2 bases and J by 3 bases. The CDR3 extends over 15 amino acids. This chain's CDR3 is CAWSRDRAVYYGYTF. The CDR3 DNA reads TGTGCCTGGAGTCGAGACAGGGCGGTGTACTATGGCTACACCTTC.

Comments on this clone: One end of the junction fails to match germline, which may point to a read error. The chain is built from TRBV7-9 and TRBJ1-1; D gene ambiguous. CDR1 and CDR2 from the germline V gene are SEHNR and FQNEAQ (reference sequence). There are 10 residues in the CDR3. The CDR3 nucleotides read TGTTCCAGCAGCTCTAGCCCGGCTTTCTTT. This encodes CSSSSSPAFF.

J is TRBJ2-5 and V is TRBV2; the match to TRBD2 covers 9 bases. V trimming: 3 bases; J trimming: 6 bases; junction bases outside the gene matches: 11. The CDR3 spans 16 residues. Germline V gene lookup returns CDR1 SNHLY and CDR2 FYNNEI. CDR3 DNA: TGTGCCAGCAGTGAGGCCAGCGGGGGGATCGGGAAGACCCAGTACTTC. Its translation is CASSEASGGIGKTQYF.

The CDR3 DNA follows: TGTGCCAGCAGTACACAGGGGTACGAGCAGTACTTC. Protein: CASSTQGYEQYF. The genes are TRBV6-5 and TRBJ2-7; 7 bases match TRBD1. The CDR3 is made up of 12 amino acids. V lost 5 bases and J lost 4; bases outside the gene matches: 2. The V gene's germline CDR1 is MNHEY and CDR2 SVGAGI.

This chain connects TRBV4-2 to TRBJ2-3, with D unclear. The CDR3 totals 14 residues. The V gene's germline CDR1 is LGHNA and CDR2 YNFKEQ. Deletions cut 3 bases from V and 0 bases from J, with 7 bases between. The DNA of the CDR3 is TGTGCCAGCAGCCAGCGGTCGAGCACAGATACGCAGTATTTT. Protein: CASSQRSSTDTQYF.

The CDR3 sequence: CASSLGLGGLYGYTF. The CDR3 coding sequence is TGTGCCAGCAGCTTAGGTCTGGGGGGGCTCTATGGCTACACCTTC. V usage is TRBV7-2 and J usage is TRBJ1-2, with a possible D match to TRBD1 (6 bases). The CDR3 has 15 residues. Germline CDR1 is SGHTA and CDR2 is FQGNSA. V lost 1 base, J lost 4 bases, and 13 bases lay in between. Filled out from reference TRBV7-2 and TRBJ1-2, the complete variable domain reads GAGVSQSPSNKVTEKGKDVELRCDPISGHTALYWYRQSLGQGLEFLIYFQGNSAPDKSGLPSDRFSAERTGGSVSTLTIQRTQQEDSAVYLCASSLGLGGLYGYTFGSGTRLTVV.

The rearrangement joins TRBV6-1 to TRBJ2-5; 10 nucleotides agree with TRBD2. Trimming at V came to 0 bases and at J to 5 bases, leaving 12 bases not matched to a gene. The CDR3 runs 18 residues. Germline assignment: CDR1 MNHNS and CDR2 SASEGT. The CDR3 DNA reads as TGTGCCAGCAGTGAAGCGCGGGGGGCTAGCGGGGGCCGGGAGACCCAGTACTTC. Amino acids: CASSEARGASGGRETQYF.

The chain couples TRBV7-9 to TRBJ1-1, with D unresolved. V gave up 0 bases and J gave up 13 bases, with 18 bases separating them. This CDR3 region has 14 residues. Germline V CDR1 and CDR2: SEHNR, FQNEAQ (reference sequence). This CDR3 is CASSLAREGREDFF. The CDR3 bases are TGTGCCAGCAGCTTAGCGCGCGAGGGTAGGGAGGATTTCTTT.